This paragraph covers one T cell receptor (beta chain) sequence. The record originates from a study of blood T cell repertoires in COVID-19. Clones were read by immunoSEQ multiplex PCR, and TCRdb kept only the in-frame ones, dropping some. The sample lists around 140,000 clones; 55% to 75% were seen once. The CDR3 runs to 14 residues. Sequences were obtained from peripheral blood. The source of this sequence is an older woman with acute or convalescent COVID-19. The chain uses TRBV1 and TRBJ2-1; whether TRBD2, the table's D call, matches the DNA was not checked. TRBV1 is marked as a pseudogene. The CDR3 spells CTSSHIGGWNEQFF. As DNA, the CDR3 is TGCACCAGCAGCCACATCGGCGGTTGGAATGAGCAGTTCTTC.